Listed below are T cell receptor beta chains from one sample, sequenced in a study of T cells in Graves' hyperthyroidism and ophthalmopathy. TCRdb re-analysed the multiplex PCR reads in MiXCR, keeping a single row per CDR3 protein. The repertoire holds more than 650,000 distinct CDR3 sequences, with 14% as singletons. Sequencing was carried out using blood. The source is a woman aged 18 to 35 with Graves' hyperthyroidism. Each CDR3 is given with its conserved first and last residue. D genes are given only for firm matches. Expanded clones get a size class; other rows say once, few or many, or leave the size out.

j_gene: TRBJ2-3; d_gene: TRBD2; abundance: many; v_gene: TRBV7-9; CDR3nt: TGTGCCAGCAGCTTACGCCGAACTAGCGGGAGACGGGCAGATACGCAGTATTTT; CDR3aa: CASSLRRTSGRRADTQYF
j_gene: TRBJ2-2; d_gene: -; abundance: -; v_gene: TRBV7-9; CDR3nt: TGTGCCAGCAGCTTCATGGGGAGGACCGGGGAGCTGTTTTTT; CDR3aa: CASSFMGRTGELFF
j_gene: TRBJ2-1; d_gene: TRBD2; abundance: few; v_gene: TRBV29-1; CDR3nt: TGCAGCGGGCGGACTAGCGGGAGAATGGGCTACAATGAGCAGTTCTTC; CDR3aa: CSGRTSGRMGYNEQFF
j_gene: TRBJ2-5; d_gene: TRBD2; abundance: -; v_gene: TRBV7-9; CDR3nt: TGTGCCAGCAGCCAACTAGCGGGACTTGAAGGAGAGACCCAGTACTTC; CDR3aa: CASSQLAGLEGETQYF
j_gene: TRBJ2-2; d_gene: TRBD2; abundance: many; v_gene: TRBV7-9; CDR3nt: TGTGCCAGCAGCTTCCCGCTAGCGGGAGGCACCGGGGAGCTGTTTTTT; CDR3aa: CASSFPLAGGTGELFF
j_gene: TRBJ2-1; d_gene: -; abundance: few; v_gene: TRBV6-1; CDR3nt: TGTGCCAGCACTGCGGGGTTGGACTACAATGAGCAGTTCTTC; CDR3aa: CASTAGLDYNEQFF
j_gene: TRBJ2-3; d_gene: TRBD2; abundance: -; v_gene: TRBV12-3/TRBV12-4; CDR3nt: TGTGCCAGCAGCCGGACTAGCGGGAGAGTGGATACGCAGTATTTT; CDR3aa: CASSRTSGRVDTQYF
j_gene: TRBJ1-3; d_gene: -; abundance: -; v_gene: TRBV13; CDR3nt: TGTGCCAGCAGCCCCTCGACCGCCGACTCTGGAAACACCATATATTTT; CDR3aa: CASSPSTADSGNTIYF
j_gene: TRBJ2-5; d_gene: TRBD1; abundance: few; v_gene: TRBV6-1; CDR3nt: TGTGCCAGCAGCCTAACAGGGGACGGGGAAGAGACCCAGTACTTC; CDR3aa: CASSLTGDGEETQYF
j_gene: TRBJ1-5; d_gene: -; abundance: many; v_gene: TRBV4-1; CDR3nt: TGCGCCAGCAGCCAAGATATCCCGCAGCTCCATAGCAATCAGCCCCAGCATTTT; CDR3aa: CASSQDIPQLHSNQPQHF
j_gene: TRBJ2-2; d_gene: -; abundance: -; v_gene: TRBV7-2; CDR3nt: TGTGCCACCCTCCCAGGGGCGAACACCGGGGAGCTGTTTTTT; CDR3aa: CATLPGANTGELFF
j_gene: TRBJ1-1; d_gene: -; abundance: few; v_gene: TRBV4-1; CDR3nt: TGCGCCAGCAGCCAATATCCAGGGGTGAACACTGAAGCTTTCTTT; CDR3aa: CASSQYPGVNTEAFF
j_gene: TRBJ1-1; d_gene: -; abundance: many; v_gene: TRBV5-5; CDR3nt: TGTGCCAGCAGCTCAGGGGTTTGGGAGCCTGAAGCTTTCTTT; CDR3aa: CASSSGVWEPEAFF
j_gene: TRBJ1-4; d_gene: -; abundance: few; v_gene: TRBV29-1; CDR3nt: TGCAGCGTTCGGTCAGGGAATGAAAAACTGTTTTTT; CDR3aa: CSVRSGNEKLFF
j_gene: TRBJ2-3; d_gene: -; abundance: few; v_gene: TRBV4-3; CDR3nt: TGCGCCAGCAGCCAAGTGGGACCCGAACTAACGACAGATACGCAGTATTTT; CDR3aa: CASSQVGPELTTDTQYF
j_gene: TRBJ2-7; d_gene: TRBD2; abundance: many; v_gene: TRBV20-1; CDR3nt: TGCAGTGCTAGAGATCAGACTAGCGGGCACTACGAGCAGTACTTC; CDR3aa: CSARDQTSGHYEQYF
j_gene: TRBJ2-3; d_gene: -; abundance: many; v_gene: TRBV18; CDR3nt: TGTGCCAGCTCACCGGGCCTGGGGAGCACAGATACGCAGTATTTT; CDR3aa: CASSPGLGSTDTQYF
j_gene: TRBJ2-3; d_gene: -; abundance: -; v_gene: TRBV15; CDR3nt: TGTGCCACCAGCAGAGGGGCAGGAAACACAGATACGCAGTATTTT; CDR3aa: CATSRGAGNTDTQYF
j_gene: TRBJ2-7; d_gene: TRBD2; abundance: -; v_gene: TRBV3-1; CDR3nt: TGTGCCAGCAGCCAAGGGGGACTAGGGCGGGCTACCTACGAGCAGTACTTC; CDR3aa: CASSQGGLGRATYEQYF
j_gene: TRBJ2-3; d_gene: -; abundance: many; v_gene: TRBV18; CDR3nt: TGTGCCAGCTCACCGGGGGGCCTAGATACGCAGTATTTT; CDR3aa: CASSPGGLDTQYF
j_gene: TRBJ2-7; d_gene: -; abundance: many; v_gene: TRBV20-1; CDR3nt: TGCAGTGCTAGGGGGGGCGGGATCGGCTACGAGCAGTACTTC; CDR3aa: CSARGGGIGYEQYF
j_gene: TRBJ1-1; d_gene: -; abundance: many; v_gene: TRBV13; CDR3nt: TGTGCCAGCGGATCAGGGGTAGGGACTGAAGCTTTCTTT; CDR3aa: CASGSGVGTEAFF
j_gene: TRBJ1-3; d_gene: -; abundance: many; v_gene: TRBV12-3/TRBV12-4; CDR3nt: TGTGCCAGCAGTTTCCTCGACAGGTCCTCTTACCCTAGCTCTGGAAACACCATATATTTT; CDR3aa: CASSFLDRSSYPSSGNTIYF
j_gene: TRBJ2-1; d_gene: -; abundance: many; v_gene: TRBV20-1; CDR3nt: TGCAGTGCAAACTGGGATTCACCACAGGGACCCGCCGTACTAAGCTCCTACAATGAGCAGTTCTTC; CDR3aa: CSANWDSPQGPAVLSSYNEQFF
j_gene: TRBJ2-1; d_gene: TRBD2; abundance: -; v_gene: TRBV7-9; CDR3nt: TGTGCCAGCAGCCCCAAGTGGGGGACTAGCGGGTACAATGAGCAGTTCTTC; CDR3aa: CASSPKWGTSGYNEQFF
j_gene: TRBJ1-4; d_gene: -; abundance: many; v_gene: TRBV30; CDR3nt: TGTGCCTGGAACCTCCATGCAACTAATGAAAAACTGTTTTTT; CDR3aa: CAWNLHATNEKLFF
j_gene: TRBJ2-7; d_gene: TRBD1; abundance: few; v_gene: TRBV4-3; CDR3nt: TGCGCCAGCAGCCAATCCCGTCAGGGGGCGGGGGAGCAGTACTTC; CDR3aa: CASSQSRQGAGEQYF
j_gene: TRBJ2-5; d_gene: TRBD2; abundance: few; v_gene: TRBV2; CDR3nt: TGTGCCGGCAGTTGGCTAGCGGGACGGGGAGAAGAGACCCAGTACTTC; CDR3aa: CAGSWLAGRGEETQYF
j_gene: TRBJ1-3; d_gene: -; abundance: few; v_gene: TRBV18; CDR3nt: TGTGCCAGCTCACCATGGAAGTTCTCTGGAAACACCATATATTTT; CDR3aa: CASSPWKFSGNTIYF
j_gene: TRBJ2-2; d_gene: -; abundance: few; v_gene: TRBV7-9; CDR3nt: TGTGCCAGCAGGCTGGGTGGAACCCCTGGGTCGAACACCGGGGAGCTGTTTTTT; CDR3aa: CASRLGGTPGSNTGELFF
j_gene: TRBJ1-1; d_gene: -; abundance: many; v_gene: TRBV7-2; CDR3nt: TGTGCCAGCAGCCCCGGGCGGTTGTCTGGGAACACTGAAGCTTTCTTT; CDR3aa: CASSPGRLSGNTEAFF
j_gene: TRBJ1-1; d_gene: TRBD1; abundance: many; v_gene: TRBV27; CDR3nt: TGTGCCAGCAGTCATCCGGGACAGGGGCTCCCTGAAGCTTTCTTT; CDR3aa: CASSHPGQGLPEAFF
j_gene: TRBJ2-3; d_gene: -; abundance: many; v_gene: TRBV11-2; CDR3nt: TGTGCCAGCAGCCGGGACTCCTACACAGATACGCAGTATTTT; CDR3aa: CASSRDSYTDTQYF
j_gene: TRBJ1-2; d_gene: -; abundance: few; v_gene: TRBV6-2/TRBV6-3; CDR3nt: TGTGCCAGCAGTTACACCGGGACGACGAACTATGGCTACACCTTC; CDR3aa: CASSYTGTTNYGYTF
j_gene: TRBJ1-2; d_gene: TRBD1; abundance: many; v_gene: TRBV11-1; CDR3nt: TGTGCCAGCAGCTCCCCGGGACAGGGATTGAGTGGCTACACCTTC; CDR3aa: CASSSPGQGLSGYTF
j_gene: TRBJ2-3; d_gene: -; abundance: -; v_gene: TRBV6-5; CDR3nt: TGTGCCAGCAGTTATTTTAGCAGCACAGATACGCAGTATTTT; CDR3aa: CASSYFSSTDTQYF
j_gene: TRBJ2-7; d_gene: TRBD2; abundance: -; v_gene: TRBV5-1; CDR3nt: TGCGCCAGCAGCTTGATATCGGGACTAGCGGGAGTAATTAGACCGTACGAGCAGTACTTC; CDR3aa: CASSLISGLAGVIRPYEQYF
j_gene: TRBJ2-1; d_gene: -; abundance: many; v_gene: TRBV5-8; CDR3nt: TGTGCCGCAACATCGGGTTCGAGCTCCTACAATGAGCAGTTCTTC; CDR3aa: CAATSGSSSYNEQFF
j_gene: TRBJ2-1; d_gene: TRBD1; abundance: -; v_gene: TRBV4-3; CDR3nt: TGCGCCAGCAGCCGCGGACAGGGTTCCCACAATGAGCAGTTCTTC; CDR3aa: CASSRGQGSHNEQFF
j_gene: TRBJ2-7; d_gene: -; abundance: few; v_gene: TRBV7-3; CDR3nt: TGTGCCAGCAGCTTAACAGGGGCCGACGAGCAGTACTTC; CDR3aa: CASSLTGADEQYF
j_gene: TRBJ2-3; d_gene: -; abundance: many; v_gene: TRBV7-9; CDR3nt: TGTGCCAGCAGCCCCCGGAGGGAGATCGCAGATACGCAGTATTTT; CDR3aa: CASSPRREIADTQYF
j_gene: TRBJ2-7; d_gene: TRBD2; abundance: -; v_gene: TRBV7-2; CDR3nt: TGTGCCAGCAGCTTAGTCCATAGTACTAGCGGGGGTTACGAGCAGTACTTC; CDR3aa: CASSLVHSTSGGYEQYF
j_gene: TRBJ1-5; d_gene: -; abundance: many; v_gene: TRBV3-1; CDR3nt: TGTGCCAGCAGCCCCGAGCAGCGCCAGCCCCAGCATTTT; CDR3aa: CASSPEQRQPQHF
j_gene: TRBJ1-6; d_gene: TRBD1; abundance: few; v_gene: TRBV2; CDR3nt: TGTGCCAGCAGGGATCCCGGGACAGGCGATATGACACCCCTCCACTTT; CDR3aa: CASRDPGTGDMTPLHF
j_gene: TRBJ2-1; d_gene: -; abundance: many; v_gene: TRBV12-3/TRBV12-4; CDR3nt: TGTGCCAGCACCCGAGGGGCTAGCTACCCCTACAATGAGCAGTTCTTC; CDR3aa: CASTRGASYPYNEQFF
j_gene: TRBJ2-7; d_gene: TRBD1; abundance: many; v_gene: TRBV7-9; CDR3nt: TGTGCCAGCAGCTTAGGGACAGGGAAGGACCCCGAGCAGTACTTC; CDR3aa: CASSLGTGKDPEQYF
j_gene: TRBJ2-5; d_gene: -; abundance: many; v_gene: TRBV18; CDR3nt: TGTGCCAGCTCAACCAGGATAGAGACCCAGTACTTC; CDR3aa: CASSTRIETQYF
j_gene: TRBJ2-6; d_gene: TRBD1; abundance: few; v_gene: TRBV6-6; CDR3nt: TGTGCCAGCAGTTACGACAGGGGGCAAGCTGGGGCCAACGTCCTGACTTTC; CDR3aa: CASSYDRGQAGANVLTF